This TCR beta chain was found in a study of T cells in Graves' hyperthyroidism and ophthalmopathy. CDR1 is SGHRS and CDR2 is YFSETQ in the germline V gene. V lost 0 bases to trimming and J lost 8 bases; unmatched junction nucleotides: 6. This CDR3 is 14 amino acids long. This clonotype has a count of ten or more. Its target is not known. Active moderate-to-severe ophthalmopathy, Clinical Activity Score at least 3, NOSPECS at least 4, under 3 months' duration. The study excluded patients with uncontrolled infection, other autoimmune disease, pregnancy or lactation. Notes on the study in general: Most clonotypes expanded in thyroid above 0.001 were likewise present in blood.

RNA transcripts were the template for amplifying TCR beta CDR3 regions. RT-PCR in the first round (using the HTBI primer set) targeted the TCR CDR3. TCRdb itself ran the multiplex PCR reads through MiXCR, one entry per CDR3 protein. The sample lists over 250,000 distinct CDR3 sequences, 15% to 20% occurring once. Sequencing was performed on blood. The chain uses TRBV5-1 and TRBJ2-3; TRBD1 agrees at 7 bases. The source of this sequence is a woman aged 55-69 years with Graves' ophthalmopathy. The CDR3 DNA sequence: TGCGCCAGCAGCTTGGGGGACAGTCCCGGTACGCAGTATTTT. Translated, it gives CASSLGDSPGTQYF.